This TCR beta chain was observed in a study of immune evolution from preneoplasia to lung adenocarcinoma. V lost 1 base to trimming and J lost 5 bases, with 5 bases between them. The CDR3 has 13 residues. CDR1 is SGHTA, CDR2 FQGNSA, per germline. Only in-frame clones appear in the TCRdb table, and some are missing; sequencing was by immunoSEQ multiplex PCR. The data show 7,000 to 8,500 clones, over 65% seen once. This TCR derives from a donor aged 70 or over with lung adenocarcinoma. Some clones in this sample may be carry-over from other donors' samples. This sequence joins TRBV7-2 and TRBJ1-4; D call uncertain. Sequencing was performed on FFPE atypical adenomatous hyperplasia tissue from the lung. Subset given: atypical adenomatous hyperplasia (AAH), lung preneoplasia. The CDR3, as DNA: TGTGCCAGCAGCTTAGTTCTCAATGAAAAACTGTTTTTT. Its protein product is CASSLVLNEKLFF.